This TCR beta chain was documented in a study of blood T cell repertoires in COVID-19. At the level of the study: Acute and convalescent COVID-19 specimens originated in the United States, Italy and Spain.

Clones were read by immunoSEQ multiplex PCR, and TCRdb kept only the in-frame ones, dropping some. The sample includes 350,000 to 550,000 clones, approximately 92% of them seen just once. This CDR3 comprises 15 residues. Germline assignment: CDR1 DFQATT and CDR2 SNEGSKA (reference sequence). Trimming took 3 bases from V and 2 from J, leaving 15 bases between them. Cohorts were determined from participant-reported clinical history. V gene TRBV20-1 combines with J gene TRBJ2-3, with D perhaps matching TRBD2 (6 bases). Sequencing input: PBMCs or T cells enriched from blood (not recorded which). This clonotype was obtained from a man in his thirties or forties who had recovered from COVID-19. The CDR3 sequence: CSASDDGGATDTQYF. CDR3 sequence (DNA): TGCAGTGCTAGTGATGACGGGGGAGCCACAGATACGCAGTATTTT.